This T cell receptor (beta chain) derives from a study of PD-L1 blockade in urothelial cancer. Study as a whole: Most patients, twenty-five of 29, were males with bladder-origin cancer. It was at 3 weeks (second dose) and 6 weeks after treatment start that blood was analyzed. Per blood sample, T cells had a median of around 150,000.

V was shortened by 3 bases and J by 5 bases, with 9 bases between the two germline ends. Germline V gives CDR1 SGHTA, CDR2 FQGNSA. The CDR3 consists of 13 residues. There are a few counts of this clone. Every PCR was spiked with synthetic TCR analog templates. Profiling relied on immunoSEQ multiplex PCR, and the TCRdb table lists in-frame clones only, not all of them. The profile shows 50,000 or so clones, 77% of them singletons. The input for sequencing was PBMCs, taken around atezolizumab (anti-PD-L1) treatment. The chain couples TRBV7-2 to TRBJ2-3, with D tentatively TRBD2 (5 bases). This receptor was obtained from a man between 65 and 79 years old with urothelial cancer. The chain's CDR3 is CASSFGGQDTQYF. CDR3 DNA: TGTGCCAGCAGCTTCGGCGGGCAAGATACGCAGTATTTT.